A single sample is the source of the 20 T cell receptor beta chains below, sequenced in a study of T cell responses to AZD1222 COVID-19 vaccine. Measured with immunoSEQ multiplex PCR; TCRdb has only the in-frame clones, and not every one. The sample lists roughly 72,000 clones, about 91% occurring once. This specimen was peripheral blood, taken 28 days after the second dose of the MenACWY control vaccine. Every receptor here comes from an adult who received the MenACWY meningococcal vaccine as a control.

The V call is TRBV2, the J call TRBJ1-2; 7 positions agree with TRBD1. V lost 10 bases to trimming and J lost 4 bases; unmatched junction nucleotides: 6. Germline V gene lookup returns CDR1 SNHLY and CDR2 FYNNEI. This CDR3 comprises 12 residues. CDR3 in DNA: TGTGCCACCCAGGACAGGTCCTATGGCTACACCTTC. It encodes CATQDRSYGYTF.

The chain links TRBV20-1 to TRBJ2-1, with D perhaps matching TRBD2 (5 bases). Trimming removed 3 bases at V and 6 bases at J, with 12 bases between. CDR3 size: 13 residues. From germline, CDR1 is DFQATT and CDR2 SNEGSKA (reference sequence). The DNA of the CDR3 is TGCAGTGCTAGTTCAGGACTGGTCAATGAGCAGTTCTTC. This encodes CSASSGLVNEQFF.

This chain joins TRBV28 and TRBJ2-7; TRBD2 is a possible D gene (6 bases). The CDR3 extends over 13 amino acids. The V gene's germline CDR1 is MDHEN and CDR2 SYDVKM. The germline V and J ends were trimmed by 10 bases and 1 base, with 14 bases remaining between them. CDR3 nucleotide sequence: TGTGCCACCTCAGGGACTCCTTCCTACGAGCAGTACTTC. Translated: CATSGTPSYEQYF. Full variable domain (outside the CDR3, taken from reference TRBV28 and TRBJ2-7): DVKVTQSSRYLVKRTGEKVFLECVQDMDHENMFWYRQDPGLGLRLIYFSYDVKMKEKGDIPEGYSVSREKKERFSLILESASTNQTSMYLCATSGTPSYEQYFGPGTRLTVT.

The chain is built from TRBV28 and TRBJ2-1; TRBD2 matches at 7 bases. The J segment lost 3 bases and the V segment lost 7 bases, leaving 12 bases of the junction unmatched. The germline V gene encodes CDR1 MDHEN and CDR2 SYDVKM. The CDR3 runs to 16 residues. The CDR3 here is CASISAGGGDYNEQFF. The CDR3 DNA reads TGTGCCAGCATATCGGCTGGCGGGGGAGACTACAATGAGCAGTTCTTC.

The V and J genes are TRBV12-3 or TRBV12-4 and TRBJ2-7; D possibly matches TRBD1 or TRBD2 (5 bases each). V lost 6 bases and J lost 5, with 14 bases in between. The CDR3 is made up of 13 amino acids. The CDR3 reads CASRKNQGDEQYF. The CDR3 bases are TGTGCCAGCAGAAAGAACCAGGGAGACGAGCAGTACTTC.

This clone was detected many times. The gene calls are TRBV7-9 and TRBJ1-5, with 8 bases that match TRBD1. CDR3 length equals 13 residues. V gave up 5 bases and J gave up 5 bases; unmatched junction bases: 2. Germline V gene sequence: CDR1 SEHNR, CDR2 FQNEAQ (reference sequence). CDR3 residues: CASSLTGDQPQHF. DNA of the CDR3: TGTGCCAGCAGCCTGACAGGGGATCAGCCCCAGCATTTT.

The chain carries TRBV4-1 and TRBJ2-1; perhaps TRBD2 as D (6 bases). Trimming cost V 4 bases and J 8 bases, with 15 bases left between them. The CDR3 consists of 14 residues. Germline values: CDR1 MGHRA, CDR2 YSYEKL. CDR3 protein: CASSRLGGDDEQFF. The CDR3 DNA is TGCGCCAGCAGCCGTTTGGGCGGGGACGATGAGCAGTTCTTC.

The chain employs TRBV10-2 and TRBJ1-5, with D unclear. Germline CDR1 is WSHSY and CDR2 is SAAADI. The CDR3 extends over 14 amino acids. Trimming cost V 3 bases and J 1 base, with 7 bases left between them. The CDR3 region has the DNA TGCGCCAGCAGTGACCCGCCGAGCAATCAGCCCCAGCATTTT. Its translation: CASSDPPSNQPQHF.

This clone was picked up one time. V usage is TRBV19 and J usage is TRBJ2-2, with unresolved D. Trimming pared 3 bases from V and 6 bases from J, leaving 5 bases between. The CDR3 covers 12 residues. The germline V gene encodes CDR1 LNHDA and CDR2 SQIVND (reference sequence). As DNA, the CDR3 is TGTGCCAGTAGTATGGCTCCCGGGGAGCTGTTTTTT. Its translation: CASSMAPGELFF.

A note on this clone: Different DNA sequences within this sample yield the same CDR3. The V and J genes are TRBV5-1 and TRBJ1-1; TRBD1 matches 7 bases. V trimming: 1 base; J trimming: 1 base; junction bases outside the gene matches: 1. Germline CDR1 is SGHRS and CDR2 is YFSETQ. The CDR3 is 14 residues long. For the CDR3, the DNA is TGCGCCAGCAGCTTGCGACAGGGGAACACTGAAGCTTTCTTT. Its protein product is CASSLRQGNTEAFF.

This rearrangement joins TRBV5-4 to TRBJ2-1; either TRBD1 or TRBD2 may fit D (5 bases each). This CDR3 comprises 16 residues. Germline V gene data show CDR1 as SGHNT and CDR2 as YYREEE (reference sequence). Trimming cost V 4 bases and J 1 base, with 15 bases left between them. In DNA, the CDR3 is TGTGCCAGCAGCAGCCGGGACGGCTCATCCTACAATGAGCAGTTCTTC. Protein product: CASSSRDGSSYNEQFF.

In its sample, this clone was seen a few times. V and J are TRBV28 and TRBJ1-4, with D unresolved. Germline CDR1 reads MDHEN; CDR2 reads SYDVKM. Trimming removed 4 bases at V and 5 bases at J, with 20 bases between. The CDR3 contains 17 residues. The DNA of the CDR3 is TGTGCCAGCAGTTCTTATCTAACTTGGAACTCGAATGAAAAACTGTTTTTT. This encodes CASSSYLTWNSNEKLFF.

This rearrangement joins TRBV5-6 to TRBJ2-3; 13 positions match TRBD2. Per the germline V gene, CDR1 is SGHDT and CDR2 is YYEEEE. With V trimmed by 3 bases and J by 11 bases, 6 bases remained unmatched. The CDR3 contains 14 residues. The CDR3 nucleotides are TGTGCCAGCAGCTCGCTGACTAGCGGGGGGAAGCAGTATTTT. Amino acids: CASSSLTSGGKQYF.

The chain links TRBV7-9 to TRBJ2-6, with 9 bases that match TRBD1. The CDR3 spans 17 residues. The germline V gene has CDR1 SEHNR and CDR2 FQNEAQ (reference sequence). Trimming cost V 3 bases and J 4 bases; bases outside gene matches: 7. The CDR3 here is CASSFRDRVSGANVLTF. The CDR3 DNA follows: TGTGCCAGCAGCTTCCGGGACAGGGTGTCCGGGGCCAACGTCCTGACTTTC.

This clone was observed once. J is TRBJ1-3 and V is TRBV14; D perhaps matches TRBD1 (5 bases). Trimming cost V 6 bases and J 2 bases, with 17 bases left between them. The CDR3 has 16 amino acids. Germline V lookup: CDR1 SGHDN, CDR2 FVKESK. The CDR3 protein is CASSLRGGFTGNTIYF. CDR3 nucleotide sequence: TGTGCCAGCAGTCTACGGGGGGGGTTCACTGGAAACACCATATATTTT.

The chain joins TRBV6-5 to TRBJ2-5, with 9 bases aligning to TRBD2. The V and J ends lost 8 bases and 1 base, in that order; junction bases with no gene match: 8. Per germline, CDR1 MNHEY and CDR2 SVGAGI. There are 15 residues in the CDR3. The CDR3 bases are TGTGCCAGCGGAAGGAGCGGGGGGACCCAAGAGACCCAGTACTTC. Its translation is CASGRSGGTQETQYF.

The chain recombines TRBV10-3 with TRBJ2-7; 9 bases are a match to TRBD2. This CDR3 spans 14 amino acids. CDR1 is ENHRY and CDR2 is SYGVKD in the germline V gene. Trimming took 3 bases from V and 3 from J; bases not matched to a gene: 3. The CDR3 sequence is CAISEGGGVYEQYF. The DNA for the CDR3 is TGTGCCATCAGTGAAGGCGGGGGGGTCTACGAGCAGTACTTC.

The DNA for the CDR3 is TGTGCCAGCAGCTACGGGGGGCTCCAAGAGACCCAGTACTTC. It encodes CASSYGGLQETQYF. The V call is TRBV7-2, the J call TRBJ2-5, with D perhaps TRBD2 (7 bases). The CDR3 runs 14 residues. The germline CDR1 and CDR2 sequences are SGHTA and FQGNSA. V was pared by 4 bases and J by 1 base, with 10 bases between.

This clone was counted a single time. The V call is TRBV27, the J call TRBJ1-3; 7 nucleotides align to TRBD1. The CDR3 totals 14 residues. Germline values: CDR1 MNHEY, CDR2 SMNVEV (reference sequence). The DNA for the CDR3 is TGTATACCAGGGGGTCTACACTCTGGAAACACCATATATTTT. Its translation: CIPGGLHSGNTIYF.

The chain combines TRBV20-1 with TRBJ2-4; no clear D. CDR1 and CDR2 from the germline V gene are DFQATT and SNEGSKA (reference sequence). The CDR3 is made up of 14 amino acids. Trimming stripped 3 bases from V and 1 base from J, with 10 bases between. The CDR3 region is CSASGLEAKNIQYF. The CDR3 nucleotides are TGCAGTGCTAGTGGCCTGGAGGCCAAAAACATTCAGTACTTC.